This passage covers 30 T cell receptor beta chains from one sample sequenced in a study of T cells in localized non-small cell lung cancer. Profiled with immunoSEQ multiplex PCR; TCRdb holds only in-frame clones, not every one. Among some 30,000 clones listed, around 93% were seen once. This material consisted of PBMCs, taken before any cancer treatment. The receptors derive from a man aged 40 to 75 with stage II lung adenocarcinoma.

The rearrangement joins TRBV11-3 to TRBJ2-2; D unresolved. The V end lost 7 bases, the J end lost 1 base, and 4 bases lay between the germline ends. This CDR3 is built from 12 residues. Germline CDR1 SGHNT, CDR2 YENEEA. In DNA, the CDR3 is TGTGCCAGCAACATGAACACCGGGGAGCTGTTTTTT. Amino acids: CASNMNTGELFF.

This chain uses TRBV28 with TRBJ2-7, with no clear D. The CDR3 is made up of 15 amino acids. V was trimmed by 3 bases and J by 4 bases, leaving 16 bases between them. Germline assignment: CDR1 MDHEN and CDR2 SYDVKM. The CDR3 region has the DNA TGTGCCAGCAGTTTCTCCTACGACGGGCGGTACGAGCAGTACTTC. This gives the protein CASSFSYDGRYEQYF.

The chain employs TRBV5-4 and TRBJ1-4; TRBD1 matches at 9 bases. Per germline, CDR1 SGHNT and CDR2 YYREEE (reference sequence). This CDR3 has 15 amino acids. Trimming took 4 bases from V and 8 from J; bases not matched to a gene: 9. CDR3 residues: CASSPQGQGKEKLFF. The CDR3 bases are TGTGCCAGCAGCCCCCAAGGACAGGGGAAAGAAAAACTGTTTTTT.

The V and J genes are TRBV11-2 and TRBJ2-7, with a possible D match to TRBD1 (5 bases). The V end was cut by 3 bases, the J end by 4 bases, with 13 bases between. Germline values: CDR1 SGHAT, CDR2 FQNNGV. The CDR3 totals 14 residues. CDR3 protein: CASSLDNGWYEQYF. The CDR3 DNA sequence: TGTGCCAGCAGCTTGGACAACGGGTGGTACGAGCAGTACTTC.

The V gene is TRBV7-2, the J gene TRBJ2-1; TRBD2 is a possible D gene (6 bases). From germline, CDR1 is SGHTA and CDR2 FQGNSA. The CDR3 loop spans 16 amino acids. Trimming removed 2 bases at V and 4 bases at J, with 15 bases between. CDR3 DNA: TGTGCCAGCAGCTTATTCCCCCGCGGGGCTTACAATGAGCAGTTCTTC. It specifies CASSLFPRGAYNEQFF.

The chain employs TRBV12-5 and TRBJ2-1; 10 bases fit TRBD1. Unmatched junction bases numbered 5, after V lost 3 bases and J lost 3 bases. The CDR3 is 16 amino acids. Looked up from germline, CDR1 is LGHNT and CDR2 is FRNRAP. CDR3 residues: CASGLGGQGYYNEQFF. In DNA form, the CDR3 reads TGTGCTAGTGGTTTAGGGGGACAGGGGTACTACAATGAGCAGTTCTTC.

This rearrangement joins TRBV27 to TRBJ2-3, with D tentatively TRBD2 (5 bases). The CDR3 is 16 amino acids. Germline CDR1 MNHEY, CDR2 SMNVEV (reference sequence). V lost 3 bases, J lost 2 bases, and 15 bases lay in between. The CDR3 loop is CASSFSQDSNTDTQYF. CDR3 nucleotide sequence: TGTGCCAGCAGTTTCTCCCAGGACTCAAACACAGATACGCAGTATTTT.

The J gene is TRBJ1-5, the V gene TRBV7-2; no firm D call. CDR1 and CDR2 from the germline V gene are SGHTA and FQGNSA. The CDR3 covers 13 residues. V was clipped by 5 bases and J by 5 bases, with 10 bases between them. CDR3 region: CASSRGLDQPQHF. The CDR3 nucleotides are TGTGCCAGCAGCCGCGGTTTGGATCAGCCCCAGCATTTT.

The chain recombines TRBV29-1 with TRBJ2-7; D ambiguous. This CDR3 is built from 11 residues. V gave up 4 bases and J gave up 1 base, with 5 bases separating them. From germline, CDR1 is SQVTM and CDR2 ANQGSEA. The DNA of the CDR3 is TGCAGCGTTGTGGGTTCCTACGAGCAGTACTTC. This sequence encodes CSVVGSYEQYF.

The rearrangement joins TRBV7-9 to TRBJ1-1, with 10 nucleotides matching TRBD1. This CDR3 contains 14 residues. Germline V gives CDR1 SEHNR, CDR2 FQNEAQ (reference sequence). With V trimmed by 3 bases and J by 4 bases, 2 bases remained unmatched. CDR3 amino acids: CASSLTGGLTEAFF. CDR3 coding DNA: TGTGCCAGCAGCTTGACAGGGGGCCTCACTGAAGCTTTCTTT.

The V call is TRBV5-8, the J call TRBJ2-1; D uncertain. The CDR3 length is 15 residues. CDR1 is SGHTS and CDR2 is YDEGEE in the germline V gene. The V end lost 2 bases, the J end lost 0 bases, and 9 bases lay between the germline ends. The CDR3 bases are TGTGCCAGCAGCTTACGGCCGAGCTCCTACAATGAGCAGTTCTTC. This gives the protein CASSLRPSSYNEQFF.

V is TRBV7-2 and J is TRBJ2-3, with 8 positions matching TRBD1. J was trimmed by 2 bases and V by 5 bases; bases with no gene match: 3. CDR1 is SGHTA, CDR2 FQGNSA, per germline. This CDR3 region has 14 residues. The CDR3 loop is CASSRDRYTDTQYF. Written as DNA, the CDR3 is TGTGCCAGCAGCCGGGACAGGTACACAGATACGCAGTATTTT.

This sequence joins TRBV5-1 and TRBJ2-3; 8 nucleotides match TRBD1. CDR1 and CDR2 (germline): SGHRS, YFSETQ. The J segment lost 2 bases and the V segment lost 0 bases, leaving 2 bases of the junction unmatched. This CDR3 is built from 15 residues. CDR3 sequence reads: CASSLAQGVTDTQYF. The CDR3 DNA reads TGCGCCAGCAGCTTGGCACAGGGGGTCACAGATACGCAGTATTTT.

The V gene is TRBV5-4, the J gene TRBJ1-1; D is ambiguous. The CDR3 is 15 amino acids. V shed 2 bases and J shed 1 base, with 12 bases lying between them. CDR1 and CDR2 from the germline V gene are SGHNT and YYREEE (reference sequence). CDR3 DNA: TGTGCCAGCAGCTTCTACTTCTCGTCGAACACTGAAGCTTTCTTT. Amino acid sequence: CASSFYFSSNTEAFF.

The rearrangement uses TRBV29-1 and TRBJ2-5, with 7 bases lining up with TRBD1. Trimming took 4 bases from V and 5 from J; bases not matched to a gene: 4. The CDR3 has 12 residues. Germline values: CDR1 SQVTM, CDR2 ANQGSEA. CDR3 in amino acids: CSVVARGETQYF. Written as DNA, the CDR3 is TGCAGCGTTGTTGCCAGGGGGGAGACCCAGTACTTC.

This clone was seen a single time. This sequence joins TRBV27 and TRBJ1-5; tentative D call: TRBD1 (5 bases). The ends were cut back, 2 bases at V and 3 bases at J, with 11 bases in the middle. Germline loops: CDR1 MNHEY, CDR2 SMNVEV (reference sequence). The CDR3 extends over 15 amino acids. The CDR3 DNA is TGTGCCAGCAGTTTAAAGGGGCCGATCAATCAGCCCCAGCATTTT. Amino acids: CASSLKGPINQPQHF.

The genes are TRBV9 and TRBJ2-2, with a possible D match to TRBD1 (6 bases). In germline, CDR1 is SGDLS, CDR2 YYNGEE. The CDR3 consists of 15 residues. V lost 3 bases, J lost 0 bases, and 9 bases lay in between. CDR3 bases: TGTGCCAGCAGCGCGAGGACAGCGAACACCGGGGAGCTGTTTTTT. Amino acid sequence: CASSARTANTGELFF.

The chain combines TRBV6-5 with TRBJ1-1, with a tentative D call TRBD1 (5 bases). Trimming left V 8 bases short and J 6 bases short, with 16 bases between. The CDR3 spans 13 residues. In germline, CDR1 is MNHEY, CDR2 SVGAGI. CDR3 DNA sequence: TGTGCCAGCGGGACGGCCGCCAGGGCTGAAGCTTTCTTT. It specifies CASGTAARAEAFF.

The chain joins TRBV6-5 to TRBJ2-7; TRBD1 matches 7 bases. The CDR3 length is 13 residues. Unmatched junction bases numbered 1, after V lost 2 bases and J lost 3 bases. Germline values: CDR1 MNHEY, CDR2 SVGAGI. The CDR3 DNA sequence: TGTGCCAGCAGTTACAGGGACAGCTACGAGCAGTACTTC. It is translated as CASSYRDSYEQYF.

This rearrangement joins TRBV7-3 to TRBJ2-3, with TRBD2 identical over 11 bases. The CDR3 totals 16 residues. V lost 5 bases to trimming and J lost 5 bases; unmatched junction nucleotides: 9. The germline gives CDR1 SGHTA, CDR2 FQGTGA. Here the CDR3 DNA reads TGTGCCAGCAGCGGGGTACTAGCGGGAGAAGTAGATACGCAGTATTTT. Translated: CASSGVLAGEVDTQYF.

Regarding this clone: Other DNA sequences in the same sample also yield this CDR3. The chain carries TRBV7-2 and TRBJ2-2; D is ambiguous. This CDR3 spans 13 amino acids. V was shortened by 0 bases and J by 7 bases, with 6 bases between the two germline ends. Per the germline V gene, CDR1 is SGHTA and CDR2 is FQGNSA. The CDR3 sequence: CASSLAFSGELFF. In nucleotides, the CDR3 is TGTGCCAGCAGCTTAGCCTTTAGCGGGGAGCTGTTTTTT.

This sequence joins TRBV12-2 and TRBJ1-5; the tabulated D call, TRBD1, remains unverified against the DNA. TRBV12-2 is marked as a pseudogene. The CDR3 is made up of 17 amino acids. CDR3 region: CASRLDFNGRGNQPQHF. The CDR3 nucleotides are TGTGCAAGTCGCTTAGATTTTAACGGCAGGGGCAATCAGCCCCAGCATTTT.

This chain joins TRBV11-3 and TRBJ2-2, with D possibly matching TRBD2 (5 bases). Germline CDR1 reads SGHNT; CDR2 reads YENEEA. V was trimmed by 3 bases and J by 0 bases, leaving 11 bases between them. CDR3 length equals 16 residues. CDR3 sequence reads: CASSFMVGTNTGELFF. Written as DNA, the CDR3 is TGTGCCAGCAGCTTTATGGTCGGGACGAACACCGGGGAGCTGTTTTTT.

This rearrangement joins TRBV19 to TRBJ2-1; weak D call: TRBD1 (6 bases). The germline gives CDR1 LNHDA, CDR2 SQIVND (reference sequence). The CDR3 has 16 amino acids. The V and J ends lost 7 bases and 7 bases respectively, with 23 bases between them. The CDR3 loop is CASTSGDPSRGNEQFF. CDR3 in DNA: TGTGCCAGTACTTCCGGGGACCCCAGTAGGGGGAATGAGCAGTTCTTC.

V gene TRBV7-9 combines with J gene TRBJ2-3; 7 bases line up with TRBD2. V gave up 1 base and J gave up 4 bases; unmatched junction bases: 11. CDR1 is SEHNR and CDR2 is FQNEAQ in the germline V gene (reference sequence). This CDR3 is built from 17 residues. The CDR3 DNA reads TGTGCCAGCAGCTTAGATGCAAGCGGGGCCCTGGCAGATACGCAGTATTTT. It specifies CASSLDASGALADTQYF.

The chain links TRBV7-6 to TRBJ2-1; a possible D gene is TRBD2 (5 bases). CDR3 size: 14 residues. From germline, CDR1 is SGHVS and CDR2 FNYEAQ. Trimming shortened V by 1 base and J by 9 bases, and 13 bases separated the two germline ends. CDR3 residues: CASSLVSAGGEQFF. CDR3 coding DNA: TGTGCCAGCAGCTTAGTGAGCGCGGGTGGTGAGCAGTTCTTC.

The rearrangement links TRBV14 to TRBJ1-1; 11 positions match TRBD1. The CDR3 loop spans 20 amino acids. J was trimmed by 6 bases and V by 4 bases; bases with no gene match: 22. Germline loops: CDR1 SGHDN, CDR2 FVKESK. The CDR3 sequence: CASSRRPDRGLWGWVAEAFF. DNA for the CDR3: TGTGCCAGCAGCCGAAGGCCGGACAGGGGGCTTTGGGGTTGGGTGGCTGAAGCTTTCTTT.

The CDR3 region has the DNA TGTGCCAGCAGCGTAAAGAGGGACTACTTCTACAATGAGCAGTTCTTC. Residues: CASSVKRDYFYNEQFF. The gene calls are TRBV9 and TRBJ2-1; 7 bases align to TRBD2. There are 16 residues in the CDR3. V shed 1 base, J shed 3 bases, and the junction held 7 bases outside the gene matches. Per the germline V gene, CDR1 is SGDLS and CDR2 is YYNGEE.

V and J are TRBV11-2 and TRBJ2-4; 7 bases are a match to TRBD2. The CDR3 is 16 residues long. Germline V gene data show CDR1 as SGHAT and CDR2 as FQNNGV. V lost 3 bases and J lost 0; bases outside the gene matches: 5. CDR3: CASSLGGAIAKNIQYF. CDR3 nucleotide sequence: TGTGCCAGCAGCTTGGGAGGGGCAATAGCCAAAAACATTCAGTACTTC.

The V and J genes are TRBV28 and TRBJ2-2; the match to TRBD2 covers 9 bases. The trim removed 5 bases at V and 8 bases at J, leaving 6 bases unmatched. Looked up from germline, CDR1 is MDHEN and CDR2 is SYDVKM. The CDR3 length is 14 residues. CDR3 protein: CASSMGLAQGELFF. The CDR3 DNA reads as TGTGCCAGCAGTATGGGACTAGCCCAGGGGGAGCTGTTTTTT.